This TCR beta chain was captured in a study of T cells in Graves' hyperthyroidism and ophthalmopathy. Whole-study results and caveats: A model of 13 V-J pairs discriminated ophthalmopathy from stable hyperthyroidism.

These patients, aged 18 to 65, had recently diagnosed hyperthyroidism lasting under 2 months. The TCR beta CDR3 regions underwent amplification using RNA transcripts as the source. An initial round of RT-PCR targeting the TCR CDR3 relied on the HTBI primer set. TCRdb independently ran MiXCR on the multiplex PCR reads; one entry per CDR3 protein. The sample lists about 580,000 distinct CDR3 sequences, just over 45% seen once, with around 7.7% in the top ten. Trimming at V came to 10 bases and at J to 6 bases, leaving 5 bases not matched to a gene. The CDR3 consists of 13 residues. The germline gives CDR1 MNHEY, CDR2 SVGEGT. This clonotype was seen at least ten times. What it recognizes is unknown.

The chain carries TRBV6-2 or TRBV6-3 and TRBJ1-5; 11 bases are shared with TRBD1. The sequence derives from a woman younger than 30 with Graves' hyperthyroidism. The sample was peripheral blood or thyroid tissue (not recorded which). The CDR3 loop reads CATRTGGFQPQHF. The CDR3 DNA follows: TGTGCCACCCGGACAGGGGGCTTTCAGCCCCAGCATTTT.